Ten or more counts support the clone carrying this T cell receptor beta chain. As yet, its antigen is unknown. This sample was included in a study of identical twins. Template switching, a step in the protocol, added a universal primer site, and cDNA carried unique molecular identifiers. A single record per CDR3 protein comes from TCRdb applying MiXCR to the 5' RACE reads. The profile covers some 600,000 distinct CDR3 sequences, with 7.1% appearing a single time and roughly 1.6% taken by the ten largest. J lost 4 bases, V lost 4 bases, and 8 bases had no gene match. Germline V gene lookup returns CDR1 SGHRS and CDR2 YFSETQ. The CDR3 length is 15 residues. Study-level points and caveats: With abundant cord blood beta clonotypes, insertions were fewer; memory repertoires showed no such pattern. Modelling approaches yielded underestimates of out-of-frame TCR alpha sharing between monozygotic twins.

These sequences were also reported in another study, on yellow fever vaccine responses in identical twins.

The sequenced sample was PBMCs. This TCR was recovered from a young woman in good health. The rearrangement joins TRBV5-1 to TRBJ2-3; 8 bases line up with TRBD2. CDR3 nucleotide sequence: TGCGCCAGCAGCCATAGCGGGAATTACGCAGATACGCAGTATTTT. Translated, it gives CASSHSGNYADTQYF.